This is a list of T cell receptor beta chains from one sample in a study of shared clonotypes between healthy human individuals. Sequencing used immunoSEQ multiplex PCR; TCRdb keeps in-frame clones, though not all of them. This sample has about 2 million clones, with 85% to 95% found just once. The specimen was naive CD8+ T cells sorted from blood. The receptors shown here come from a man aged 18 to 30 in good health. Each CDR3 is given with its conserved first and last residue. The D gene is left open where the match is weak. Clone size is not always given. Where it is, it says once, few, many or a class for expanded clones.

DNA	CDR3	size	D	J	V
TGTGCCAGCAGTGAAATGACTCCCTACAATGAGCAGTTCTTC	CASSEMTPYNEQFF	NA	NA	TRBJ2-1	TRBV2
TGCGCCAGCAGCTTGGAGAGCTCCTATAATTCACCCCTCCACTTT	CASSLESSYNSPLHF	NA	NA	TRBJ1-6	TRBV5-1
TGCGCCAGCAGCAAGGACATCTACGAGCAGTACTTC	CASSKDIYEQYF	NA	NA	TRBJ2-7	TRBV5-1
TGTGCCAGCAGTTACTCTTCGGAGAACACTGAAGCTTTCTTT	CASSYSSENTEAFF	NA	NA	TRBJ1-1	TRBV6-6
TGTGCCAGCAGCTCGGAACAGGGGCTCGGGTACGAGCAGTACTTC	CASSSEQGLGYEQYF	NA	TRBD1	TRBJ2-7	TRBV7-2
TGCGCCAGCAGCCTTCTTGGTGGCTCCTACAATGAGCAGTTCTTC	CASSLLGGSYNEQFF	NA	NA	TRBJ2-1	TRBV4-1
TGTGCCAGCAGCCCCGGACTAGCCGTTAGCTCCTACAATGAGCAGTTCTTC	CASSPGLAVSSYNEQFF	NA	TRBD2	TRBJ2-1	TRBV7-9
TGTGCCAGCACCGAAGGCATGACAGGGGCTAACTATGGCTACACCTTC	CASTEGMTGANYGYTF	NA	TRBD1	TRBJ1-2	TRBV7-9
TGCGCCAGCAGCTTGGAACTTATGAACACTGAAGCTTTCTTT	CASSLELMNTEAFF	NA	NA	TRBJ1-1	TRBV5-1
TGTGCCAGCAGCGCCCAAGCGGGGGGAAACACCGGGGAGCTGTTTTTT	CASSAQAGGNTGELFF	NA	TRBD2	TRBJ2-2	TRBV9
TGTGCCAGCAAGGTCCAGGGATCGGGTGAGCCCCAGCATTTT	CASKVQGSGEPQHF	NA	NA	TRBJ1-5	TRBV2
TGTGCCAGCAGTTTAATGGGGGCTCACACCGGGGAGCTGTTTTTT	CASSLMGAHTGELFF	once	NA	TRBJ2-2	TRBV27
TGTGCCAGCAGTTTATTCGACAGGCTGAGCTCCTACGAGCAGTACTTC	CASSLFDRLSSYEQYF	NA	NA	TRBJ2-7	TRBV28
TGTGCCAGCAGCTTTTACAGGGGAGCTAATGAAAAACTGTTTTTT	CASSFYRGANEKLFF	once	TRBD1	TRBJ1-4	TRBV7-8
TGTGCCAGCACCCCGGGGGGGAATTCCTTGGGGGAGCAGTACTTC	CASTPGGNSLGEQYF	NA	TRBD2	TRBJ2-7	TRBV6-5
TGTGCCAGCGAGGGGGGCACAGATACGCAGTATTTT	CASEGGTDTQYF	NA	NA	TRBJ2-3	TRBV9
TGTGCCAGCAGGATTTCGGGGGGCGGCGTCTCCTACGAGCAGTACTTC	CASRISGGGVSYEQYF	NA	NA	TRBJ2-7	TRBV7-2
TGTGCCAGCAGTTTATCCACAGCTATAAGTGGATCACCCCTCCACTTT	CASSLSTAISGSPLHF	NA	NA	TRBJ1-6	TRBV27
TGTGCCAGCAGCCAAGTCGCGGGTTTTAGTGAGCAGTTCTTC	CASSQVAGFSEQFF	NA	NA	TRBJ2-1	TRBV14
TGTGCCAGCAGCTTGGAATGGACAGCCCTTTTCTCCTATAATTCACCCCTCCACTTT	CASSLEWTALFSYNSPLHF	once	NA	TRBJ1-6	TRBV5-6
TGTGCCAGCAGCAAACCGGGACTAGCGGGGGCCGATCGGGTGAATGAGCAGTTCTTC	CASSKPGLAGADRVNEQFF	NA	TRBD2	TRBJ2-1	TRBV11-2
TGTGCCAGTAGTAGGACGGGTGCTGCCTACGAGCAGTACTTC	CASSRTGAAYEQYF	NA	NA	TRBJ2-7	TRBV19
TGTGCCAGCAGCCCAGTTCCGAACACTGAAGCTTTCTTT	CASSPVPNTEAFF	NA	NA	TRBJ1-1	TRBV7-9
TGTGCCAGCAGCTTAATGCGCCAGGAGCAGTACTTC	CASSLMRQEQYF	NA	NA	TRBJ2-7	TRBV7-9
TGCGCCAGCAGCCAAGACGGCTATAGTGACTACACCTTC	CASSQDGYSDYTF	NA	NA	TRBJ1-2	TRBV4-3
TGTGCCTGGAGTGTACTGGGTAGGTTAACCTACGAGCAGTACTTC	CAWSVLGRLTYEQYF	NA	NA	TRBJ2-7	TRBV30
TGTGCCAGCAGTTCGTCGACAGGCGACATTGCCTACGAGCAGTACTTC	CASSSSTGDIAYEQYF	NA	NA	TRBJ2-7	TRBV27
TGTGCCAGCAGTTACTCGACAGGGGAGAAACACAATGAGCAGTTCTTC	CASSYSTGEKHNEQFF	NA	TRBD1	TRBJ2-1	TRBV6-5